This is a list of T cell receptor beta chains from one sample in a study of blood T cell repertoires in COVID-19. Data came from immunoSEQ multiplex PCR; TCRdb stores just in-frame clones and leaves some out. This sample has approximately 200,000 clones; under 90% occur once, and the top ten carry 7.5% to 9%. The specimen sequenced was peripheral blood. All receptors come from a woman aged 80 or older with COVID-19, enrolled during active disease. Both conserved end residues are part of each CDR3. A D gene is named only where the DNA matches it firmly. Only some rows state a clone size, as once, few, many or a class for expanded clones.

v_call,d_call,j_call,cdr3_length,clone_size,cdr3_nt,cdr3_aa
TRBV2,NA,TRBJ2-7,14,NA,TGTGCCAGCAGTGCGATCGTGGCAGGCTACGAGCAGTACTTC,CASSAIVAGYEQYF
TRBV5-1,TRBD1,TRBJ1-4,14,NA,TGCGCCAGCAGACAGGGGGCGGCTAATGAAAAACTGTTTTTT,CASRQGAANEKLFF
TRBV3-1/TRBV3-2,NA,TRBJ1-1,14,NA,TGTGCCAGCAGCCGGGGGAGGGTGAACACTGAAGCTTTCTTT,CASSRGRVNTEAFF
TRBV6-5,TRBD1,TRBJ2-5,14,NA,TGTGCCAGCAGTATCGGACAGGGGGTTAGGACCCAGTACTTC,CASSIGQGVRTQYF
TRBV5-1,TRBD2,TRBJ2-2,14,NA,TGCGCCAGCTCGGGAGGGTCCCCAACCGGGGAGCTGTTTTTT,CASSGGSPTGELFF
TRBV3-1/TRBV3-2,NA,TRBJ1-6,15,NA,TGTGCCAGCAGCCCCGGGGGCTCCTATAATTCACCCCTCCACTTT,CASSPGGSYNSPLHF
TRBV5-5,TRBD1,TRBJ1-2,15,NA,TGTGCCAGCAGCTTTTACAGGGGGCAGGGTTATGGCTACACCTTC,CASSFYRGQGYGYTF
TRBV28,NA,TRBJ1-2,14,NA,TGTGCCAGCGCGCGGGGCAGGGCCGACTATGGCTACACCTTC,CASARGRADYGYTF
TRBV29-1,NA,TRBJ1-1,13,NA,TGCAGCGTTGAGGGCAGGGGGAACACTGAAGCTTTCTTT,CSVEGRGNTEAFF
TRBV20-1,NA,TRBJ1-3,11,NA,TGCAGTTCCCGCGGCGGAAACACCATATATTTT,CSSRGGNTIYF
TRBV11-3,NA,TRBJ2-7,14,NA,TGTGCCAGCAGCCCGCCACGGGTCCCCTACGAGCAGTACTTC,CASSPPRVPYEQYF
TRBV28,TRBD1,TRBJ2-7,14,NA,TGTGCCAGCAGCCCGGGACAGGGCTTTAGCGAGCAGTACTTC,CASSPGQGFSEQYF
TRBV3-1/TRBV3-2,NA,TRBJ2-5,14,NA,TGTGCCAGCAGCCAATCGGGGGGCCGCGAGACCCAGTACTTC,CASSQSGGRETQYF
TRBV5-1,TRBD1,TRBJ1-2,13,NA,TGCGCCAGCAGCTCGGGACAGGGAGATTACTACACCTTC,CASSSGQGDYYTF
TRBV3-1/TRBV3-2,NA,TRBJ2-3,14,NA,TGTGCCAGCAGCCAAGGAGCGGGTCCAGATACGCAGTATTTT,CASSQGAGPDTQYF
TRBV7-9,NA,TRBJ1-3,17,NA,TGTGCCAGCAGCTTAGGAGGGATCCTACCAACTGGAAACACCATATATTTT,CASSLGGILPTGNTIYF
TRBV28,NA,TRBJ2-7,15,NA,TGTGCCAGCAGCTCCCCAGACAGCGTCCTGCGCGAGCAGTACTTC,CASSSPDSVLREQYF
TRBV11-2,NA,TRBJ1-6,14,NA,TGTGCCAGCAGCACGCACCCCGGGGAAACGGCCCTCCACTTT,CASSTHPGETALHF
TRBV29-1,TRBD1,TRBJ2-7,13,NA,TGCAGCGTTGCTGGGACAGGGCCCTGGGAGCAGTACTTC,CSVAGTGPWEQYF
TRBV4-2,NA,TRBJ1-1,16,few,TGTGCCAGCAGCCAAGGCCCCGGGACATCGAACACTGAAGCTTTCTTT,CASSQGPGTSNTEAFF
TRBV19,NA,TRBJ2-4,17,NA,TGTGCCAGTTGTACGGGACACAACTTTCTAGCCAAAAACATTCAGTACTTC,CASCTGHNFLAKNIQYF
TRBV5-4,TRBD2,TRBJ2-7,16,NA,TGTGCCAGCAGCCCGGGGGGGCAGGAAGGCTCCTACGAGCAGTACTTC,CASSPGGQEGSYEQYF
TRBV2,NA,TRBJ2-7,14,NA,TGTGCCAGCAGTGAAGGGTTGGGCAGCTACGAGCAGTACTTC,CASSEGLGSYEQYF
TRBV3-1/TRBV3-2,NA,TRBJ1-6,18,many,TGTGCCAGCAGCCCCCCTCCCCGTTCTAGCTCCTATAATTCACCCCTCCACTTT,CASSPPPRSSSYNSPLHF
TRBV7-8,NA,TRBJ1-3,16,few,TGTGCCAGCAGCTTAGGACGGGTTAACTCTGGAAACACCATATATTTT,CASSLGRVNSGNTIYF
TRBV6-5,NA,TRBJ2-2,14,NA,TGTGCCAGTCACCAACAGGGGAACACCGGGGAGCTGTTTTTT,CASHQQGNTGELFF
TRBV7-6,NA,TRBJ1-2,13,NA,TGTGCCAGCAGCTTACAGGAGGGCGTCGGCTACACCTTC,CASSLQEGVGYTF
TRBV5-1,TRBD2,TRBJ2-1,15,NA,TGCGCCAGCAGCTACGGACTAGCGGAGACCAATGAGCAGTTCTTC,CASSYGLAETNEQFF
TRBV6-2/TRBV6-3,NA,TRBJ2-2,21,once,TGTGCCAGCAGTAAATCGGGCCGTCTCTTATCCGTATGGGGCTTCACCGGGGAGCTGTTTTTT,CASSKSGRLLSVWGFTGELFF
TRBV19,TRBD1,TRBJ1-1,16,NA,TGTGCCAGTAGTCGAGCACCGGGACAGGGGTACACTGAAGCTTTCTTT,CASSRAPGQGYTEAFF
TRBV4-1,NA,TRBJ2-6,16,NA,TGCGCCAGCAGCCTCGGGTCCCGCTCTGGGGCCAACGTCCTGACTTTC,CASSLGSRSGANVLTF
TRBV5-5,TRBD2,TRBJ2-7,16,NA,TGTGCCAGCAGTCCGACTAGCGGGAGGACTAACTACGAGCAGTACTTC,CASSPTSGRTNYEQYF
TRBV6-5,TRBD1,TRBJ1-1,15,NA,TGTGCCAGCAGTTCCCGGGACAGCTTGAACACTGAAGCTTTCTTT,CASSSRDSLNTEAFF
TRBV2,NA,TRBJ2-6,14,NA,TGTGCCAGCAGTGGGGGCGGTGGGGCCAACGTCCTGACTTTC,CASSGGGGANVLTF
TRBV5-1,TRBD1,TRBJ2-5,16,NA,TGCGCCAGCAGCCCTCGGGCGAGGACAGGGCTAGAGACCCAGTACTTC,CASSPRARTGLETQYF
TRBV4-1,NA,TRBJ1-1,20,NA,TGCGCCAGCAGCCTAAGCCCTCGCCCTATTTCTGGTCGGGTGAACACTGAAGCTTTCTTT,CASSLSPRPISGRVNTEAFF
TRBV7-3,TRBD1,TRBJ1-2,14,NA,TGTGCCAGCAGCAGGACAGGAGCCACCTATGGCTACACCTTC,CASSRTGATYGYTF
TRBV5-1,TRBD1,TRBJ2-7,15,few,TGCGCCAGCAGCCTGCACAGGGGGAATACCTACGAGCAGTACTTC,CASSLHRGNTYEQYF
TRBV2,NA,TRBJ1-5,16,few,TGTGCCAGCAGTGAAGGCAGATATAGCGGCAATCAGCCCCAGCATTTT,CASSEGRYSGNQPQHF
TRBV18,TRBD2,TRBJ2-7,16,once,TGTGCCAGCTCACCGGGACTAGCGGGAGTTCATAACGAGCAGTACTTC,CASSPGLAGVHNEQYF
TRBV6-5,NA,TRBJ1-2,15,NA,TGTGCCAGCAGGCCATCGGGGGATCAACACTATGGCTACACCTTC,CASRPSGDQHYGYTF
TRBV3-1/TRBV3-2,NA,TRBJ2-4,15,NA,TGTGCCAGCAGCCCTACAGGAGGTGGAGGGAACATTCAGTACTTC,CASSPTGGGGNIQYF
TRBV15,TRBD2,TRBJ2-1,16,NA,TGTGCCACCAGCAGAGGGCGTGGTAGCGGGCACAATGAGCAGTTCTTC,CATSRGRGSGHNEQFF
TRBV5-4,NA,TRBJ1-4,15,NA,TGTGCCAGCAGCTTGAGTCAGGGTGTAGGTGAAAAACTGTTTTTT,CASSLSQGVGEKLFF
TRBV19,NA,TRBJ1-2,16,NA,TGTGCCAGTAGGGAGTCACAAGAAGGGGGTCGCCCCGGCTACACCTTC,CASRESQEGGRPGYTF
TRBV3-1/TRBV3-2,NA,TRBJ1-2,11,NA,TGTGCCAGCAGCCAAGATCAGGTCTGCACCTTC,CASSQDQVCTF
TRBV2,TRBD1,TRBJ1-5,13,NA,TGTGCCAGCATGGGACAGTACAATCAGCCCCAGCATTTT,CASMGQYNQPQHF
TRBV29-1,TRBD1,TRBJ1-1,16,NA,TGCAGCGTTGTTCCGAGGGACAGGGCCTATAACACTGAAGCTTTCTTT,CSVVPRDRAYNTEAFF
TRBV15,TRBD2,TRBJ2-5,15,NA,TGTGCCACCAGCAGAGATATGGCCGGGGGGAGGACCCAGTACTTC,CATSRDMAGGRTQYF
TRBV5-1,TRBD1,TRBJ1-1,14,few,TGCGCCAGCAGCTTACAGGGGGCTTTGGAAGGGGCTTTCTTT,CASSLQGALEGAFF
TRBV7-9,TRBD1,TRBJ1-2,15,NA,TGTGCCAGCAGCTCCCCGACAGGGGGCAACTATGGCTACACCTTC,CASSSPTGGNYGYTF
TRBV18,NA,TRBJ1-5,15,NA,TGTGCCAGCTCACAGCAGGAAGATAGCAATCAGCCCCAGCATTTT,CASSQQEDSNQPQHF
TRBV7-2,NA,TRBJ1-2,13,NA,TGTGCCAGCAGGGCAGAGGGCGCCTATGGCTACACCTTC,CASRAEGAYGYTF
TRBV18,TRBD1,TRBJ2-5,15,NA,TGTGCCAGCTCACCAGGGACAGGGAATTGGGAGACCCAGTACTTC,CASSPGTGNWETQYF
TRBV20-1,TRBD2,TRBJ2-1,18,few,TGCAGTGCTAGTGTCCCTAGCGGGAGTTCCCCGTGGTACAATGAGCAGTTCTTC,CSASVPSGSSPWYNEQFF